Following are 2 T cell receptor beta chains from one sample sequenced in a study of control samples from healthy donors and cancer patients. The repertoire was sequenced with immunoSEQ multiplex PCR; TCRdb's copy has only in-frame clones and lacks some. There are 40,000 to 50,000 clones in the sample; more than 85% occur only once, and about 20% lies in the top ten. The sequenced material came from PBMCs. These receptors were obtained from a woman aged 50 to 60 with head and neck cancer.

This chain links TRBV7-8 with TRBJ2-7; possible D gene TRBD1, 6 bases. This CDR3 region has 15 residues. Germline CDR1 reads SGHVS; CDR2 reads FQNEAQ. V shed 0 bases and J shed 1 base, with 10 bases lying between them. CDR3 DNA sequence: TGTGCCAGCAGCTTAGCGGGCAGGGGATCCTACGAGCAGTACTTC. Translating it yields CASSLAGRGSYEQYF.

This clone was seen a single time. This chain uses TRBV24-1 with TRBJ2-1; weak D call: TRBD2 (6 bases). The CDR3 runs 15 residues. Germline V gene lookup returns CDR1 KGHDR and CDR2 SFDVKD. Between the trimmed V and J ends, which lost 3 bases and 8 bases, there was a span of 16 bases. The CDR3 nucleotides are TGTGCCACCAGTGATCCTAGGACGGGAGCTTATGAGCAGTTCTTC. Translated, it gives CATSDPRTGAYEQFF.